Listed below are T cell receptor beta chains from one sample, sequenced in a study of blood T cell repertoires in COVID-19. The data were produced by immunoSEQ multiplex PCR, yet TCRdb's version contains in-frame clones alone and is incomplete. The sample consists of approximately 75,000 clones, 65% to 90% of them appearing once. Sequencing was carried out using peripheral blood. These receptors came from a woman aged 45-59 years with acute or convalescent COVID-19. CDR3s leave out the opening cysteine and the closing phenylalanine or tryptophan. Some rows have no size entry. The others give once, few or many, or a class for an expanded clone.

v_gene: TRBV4-1
j_gene: TRBJ1-5
abundance: .
len: 16
CDR3aa: ASSQDQPGQGNNQPQH

v_gene: TRBV7-2
j_gene: TRBJ1-2
abundance: .
len: 13
CDR3aa: ASSYPGTGNYGYT

v_gene: TRBV7-2
j_gene: TRBJ1-2
abundance: .
len: 12
CDR3aa: ASSQLFTRLGVA

v_gene: TRBV29-1
j_gene: TRBJ2-3
abundance: .
len: 17
CDR3aa: SVSSPSRLAETSTDTQY

v_gene: TRBV19
j_gene: TRBJ1-2
abundance: .
len: 14
CDR3aa: ASRSTGGPTNYGYT

v_gene: TRBV7-3
j_gene: TRBJ2-1
abundance: .
len: 16
CDR3aa: ASSLLAGGWAGQNEQF

v_gene: TRBV18
j_gene: TRBJ2-7
abundance: .
len: 16
CDR3aa: ASSPGLAGGQSSYEQY

v_gene: TRBV7-9
j_gene: TRBJ2-1
abundance: .
len: 17
CDR3aa: ASAGGVAGRSVSYNEQF

v_gene: TRBV7-3
j_gene: TRBJ2-3
abundance: .
len: 13
CDR3aa: ASSLNGGPTDTQY

v_gene: TRBV10-3
j_gene: TRBJ1-1
abundance: .
len: 12
CDR3aa: AISESGQGAEAF

v_gene: TRBV3-1/TRBV3-2
j_gene: TRBJ1-2
abundance: .
len: 16
CDR3aa: ASSQVRQGAEANYGYT

v_gene: TRBV28
j_gene: TRBJ2-7
abundance: .
len: 14
CDR3aa: ASSAPGGPGGYEQY

v_gene: TRBV3-1/TRBV3-2
j_gene: TRBJ1-5
abundance: .
len: 13
CDR3aa: ASSPGDAGNQPQH

v_gene: TRBV2
j_gene: TRBJ1-1
abundance: once
len: 11
CDR3aa: ASTPTRVTEAF

v_gene: TRBV18
j_gene: TRBJ2-3
abundance: .
len: 13
CDR3aa: ASSSAGTRTDTQY

v_gene: TRBV2
j_gene: TRBJ1-5
abundance: .
len: 12
CDR3aa: ASSETRGQQPQH

v_gene: TRBV6-4
j_gene: TRBJ1-2
abundance: .
len: 13
CDR3aa: ASSTEAGAAYGYT

v_gene: TRBV4-3
j_gene: TRBJ1-1
abundance: .
len: 14
CDR3aa: ASSQVSGTGKTEAF

v_gene: TRBV9
j_gene: TRBJ1-4
abundance: .
len: 12
CDR3aa: ASSVGQSNEKLF

v_gene: TRBV4-2
j_gene: TRBJ1-1
abundance: .
len: 12
CDR3aa: ASTLGTGNTEAF

v_gene: TRBV23-1
j_gene: TRBJ1-2
abundance: once
len: 13
CDR3aa: ASSPGDRVSYGYT

v_gene: TRBV11-2
j_gene: TRBJ2-2
abundance: once
len: 13
CDR3aa: ASSPGTANTGELF

v_gene: TRBV7-2
j_gene: TRBJ1-3
abundance: .
len: 13
CDR3aa: ASSLGGNSGNTIY

v_gene: TRBV4-3
j_gene: TRBJ2-7
abundance: .
len: 12
CDR3aa: ASSQGGRIYEQY

v_gene: TRBV27
j_gene: TRBJ2-1
abundance: .
len: 14
CDR3aa: ASSLSGLGTYNEQF

v_gene: TRBV12-3/TRBV12-4
j_gene: TRBJ2-2
abundance: .
len: 11
CDR3aa: ASRRANTGELF

v_gene: TRBV5-1
j_gene: TRBJ1-5
abundance: .
len: 12
CDR3aa: ASSPGISNQPQH

v_gene: TRBV5-3
j_gene: TRBJ2-5
abundance: .
len: 12
CDR3aa: ARSFVTVQETQY

v_gene: TRBV7-9
j_gene: TRBJ1-4
abundance: .
len: 12
CDR3aa: ASSSGQFNEKLF

v_gene: TRBV7-2
j_gene: TRBJ2-1
abundance: .
len: 13
CDR3aa: ASSFTLSSYNEQF

v_gene: TRBV7-9
j_gene: TRBJ1-2
abundance: .
len: 13
CDR3aa: ASSLGVRGARGYT

v_gene: TRBV19
j_gene: TRBJ1-2
abundance: .
len: 13
CDR3aa: ASIRDSRANYGYT

v_gene: TRBV18
j_gene: TRBJ2-7
abundance: .
len: 12
CDR3aa: ASSWGTGTYEQY

v_gene: TRBV15
j_gene: TRBJ2-1
abundance: .
len: 14
CDR3aa: ATSRDRPGSYNEQF

v_gene: TRBV29-1
j_gene: TRBJ2-7
abundance: .
len: 11
CDR3aa: SVDSPSSYEQY

v_gene: TRBV18
j_gene: TRBJ2-7
abundance: .
len: 11
CDR3aa: ASSPQGGYEQY

v_gene: TRBV6-5
j_gene: TRBJ1-1
abundance: few
len: 12
CDR3aa: ASSSEGSNTEAF

v_gene: TRBV28
j_gene: TRBJ1-2
abundance: few
len: 13
CDR3aa: ASSGEGLGNYGYT

v_gene: TRBV30
j_gene: TRBJ1-1
abundance: .
len: 11
CDR3aa: AWRLTVNTEAF

v_gene: TRBV19
j_gene: TRBJ1-5
abundance: .
len: 13
CDR3aa: ASQKGQPSNQPQH

v_gene: TRBV11-2
j_gene: TRBJ2-5
abundance: .
len: 12
CDR3aa: ASSSGTRQETQY

v_gene: TRBV6-5
j_gene: TRBJ1-1
abundance: .
len: 14
CDR3aa: ASSYWDRGPGTEAF

v_gene: TRBV6-5
j_gene: TRBJ2-7
abundance: .
len: 11
CDR3aa: ASSRDRDYEQY

v_gene: TRBV15
j_gene: TRBJ1-5
abundance: .
len: 14
CDR3aa: ATSGAGGLGNQPQH

v_gene: TRBV5-6
j_gene: TRBJ2-7
abundance: .
len: 13
CDR3aa: ASSLGPAGTYEQY

v_gene: TRBV5-5
j_gene: TRBJ1-2
abundance: .
len: 15
CDR3aa: ASSSSRDRGEGYGYT

v_gene: TRBV5-5
j_gene: TRBJ2-1
abundance: .
len: 12
CDR3aa: ASSLSSTYNEQF

v_gene: TRBV2
j_gene: TRBJ1-6
abundance: .
len: 12
CDR3aa: ASSELRGSSPLH

v_gene: TRBV6-2/TRBV6-3
j_gene: TRBJ1-1
abundance: .
len: 13
CDR3aa: ASSTRGPMNTEAF

v_gene: TRBV7-2
j_gene: TRBJ1-6
abundance: .
len: 12
CDR3aa: ASSSRYVNSPLH

v_gene: TRBV28
j_gene: TRBJ2-3
abundance: few
len: 16
CDR3aa: ASSFPALEWGVTDTQY

v_gene: TRBV29-1
j_gene: TRBJ2-3
abundance: .
len: 11
CDR3aa: SAWTGATDTQY

v_gene: TRBV5-8
j_gene: TRBJ1-6
abundance: .
len: 12
CDR3aa: ASSFDRGGSPLH

v_gene: TRBV5-6
j_gene: TRBJ1-2
abundance: few
len: 11
CDR3aa: ATRRWGGYGYT

v_gene: TRBV6-5
j_gene: TRBJ1-5
abundance: .
len: 12
CDR3aa: ASSDDRVGQPQH